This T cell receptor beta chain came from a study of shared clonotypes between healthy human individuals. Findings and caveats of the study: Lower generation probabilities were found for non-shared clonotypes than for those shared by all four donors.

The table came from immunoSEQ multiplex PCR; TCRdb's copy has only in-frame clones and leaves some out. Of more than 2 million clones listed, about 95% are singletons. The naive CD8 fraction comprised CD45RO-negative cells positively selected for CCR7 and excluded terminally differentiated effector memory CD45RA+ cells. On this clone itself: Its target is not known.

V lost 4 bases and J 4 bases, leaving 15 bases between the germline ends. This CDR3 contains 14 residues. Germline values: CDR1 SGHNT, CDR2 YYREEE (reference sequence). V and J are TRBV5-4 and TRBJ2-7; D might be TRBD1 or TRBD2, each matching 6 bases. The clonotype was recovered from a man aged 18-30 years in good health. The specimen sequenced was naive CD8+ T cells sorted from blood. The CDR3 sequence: CASSKKGDSYEQYF. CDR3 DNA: TGTGCCAGCAGCAAAAAGGGGGACTCATACGAGCAGTACTTC.